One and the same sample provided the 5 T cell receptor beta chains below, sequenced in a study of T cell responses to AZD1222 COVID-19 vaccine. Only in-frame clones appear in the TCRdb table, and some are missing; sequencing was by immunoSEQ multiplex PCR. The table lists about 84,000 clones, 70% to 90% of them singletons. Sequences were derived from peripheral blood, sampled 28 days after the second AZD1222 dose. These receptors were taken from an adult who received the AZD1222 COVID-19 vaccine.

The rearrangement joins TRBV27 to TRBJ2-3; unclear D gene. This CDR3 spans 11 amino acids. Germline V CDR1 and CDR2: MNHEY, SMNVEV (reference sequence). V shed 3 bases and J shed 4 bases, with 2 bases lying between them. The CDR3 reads CASSFSDTQYF. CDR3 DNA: TGTGCCAGCAGTTTCTCAGATACGCAGTATTTT.

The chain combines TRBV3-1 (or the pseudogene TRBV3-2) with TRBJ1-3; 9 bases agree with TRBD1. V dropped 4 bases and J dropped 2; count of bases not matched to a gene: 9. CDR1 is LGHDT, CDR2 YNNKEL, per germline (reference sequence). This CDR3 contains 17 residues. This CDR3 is CASSRSPGQGTGNTIYF. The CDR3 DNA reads TGTGCCAGCAGCCGAAGCCCGGGACAGGGTACTGGAAACACCATATATTTT.

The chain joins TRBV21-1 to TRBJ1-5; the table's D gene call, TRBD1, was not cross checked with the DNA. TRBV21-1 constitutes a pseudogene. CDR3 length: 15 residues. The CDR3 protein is CASSITDRVDQPQHF. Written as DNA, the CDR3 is TGTGCCAGCAGCATAACGGACAGGGTGGATCAGCCCCAGCATTTT.

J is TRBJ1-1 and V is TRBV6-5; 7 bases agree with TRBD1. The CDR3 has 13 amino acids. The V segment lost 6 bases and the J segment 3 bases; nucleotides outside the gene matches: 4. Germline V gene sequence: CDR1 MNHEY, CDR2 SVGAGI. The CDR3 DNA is TGTGCCAGCAGAGCCAGGGGGGACACTGAAGCTTTCTTT. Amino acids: CASRARGDTEAFF.

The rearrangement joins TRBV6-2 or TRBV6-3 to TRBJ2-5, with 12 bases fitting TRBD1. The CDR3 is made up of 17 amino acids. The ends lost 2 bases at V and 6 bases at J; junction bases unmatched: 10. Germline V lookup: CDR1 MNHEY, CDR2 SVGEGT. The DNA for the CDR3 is TGTGCCAGCAGTTACCCCTCCGGGACAGGGGGCTCGAAGACCCAGTACTTC. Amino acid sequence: CASSYPSGTGGSKTQYF.